These 5 T cell receptor beta chains share one sample of origin, sequenced in a study of OX40 agonist ivuxolimab in advanced cancers. Measured with immunoSEQ multiplex PCR; TCRdb has only the in-frame clones, and not every one. This repertoire shows 80,000 to 95,000 clones, approximately 86% found once; its top ten account for just under 2%. The sequenced sample was CD4+ or CD8+ T cells sorted from blood, obtained in a trial of the OX40 agonist ivuxolimab. Source of these receptors: an adult with an advanced solid tumor such as melanoma, head and neck, liver or kidney cancer.

The genes are TRBV5-1 and TRBJ2-5; D possibly corresponds to TRBD2 (5 bases). V was trimmed by 1 base and J by 5 bases, leaving 12 bases between them. This CDR3 is built from 14 residues. Germline-derived CDR1 and CDR2 are SGHRS and YFSETQ. The CDR3 loop reads CASSLSSGSETQYF. The CDR3 coding sequence is TGCGCCAGCAGCTTGTCCTCGGGGTCGGAGACCCAGTACTTC.

The chain combines TRBV5-4 with TRBJ2-7; no reliable D call. The CDR3 covers 15 residues. Between the trimmed V and J ends, which lost 3 bases and 3 bases, there was a span of 16 bases. Germline V gene data show CDR1 as SGHNT and CDR2 as YYREEE (reference sequence). CDR3 sequence: CASSWGSTAGYEQYF. The CDR3 DNA sequence: TGTGCCAGCAGCTGGGGATCCACGGCAGGCTACGAGCAGTACTTC.

The gene calls are TRBV30 and TRBJ2-1; a weak D match, TRBD2 (5 bases). Trimming took off 5 bases at V and 9 bases at J, with 11 bases between the two ends. This CDR3 region has 11 residues. Germline V lookup: CDR1 GTSNPN, CDR2 SVGIG (reference sequence). CDR3 residues: CAWARGFEQFF. The CDR3 coding sequence is TGTGCCTGGGCAAGAGGGTTTGAGCAGTTCTTC.

The gene calls are TRBV28 and TRBJ2-5; 9 nucleotides match TRBD1. The germline V gene has CDR1 MDHEN and CDR2 SYDVKM. The trim removed 4 bases at V and 10 bases at J, leaving 10 bases unmatched. The CDR3 loop spans 14 amino acids. The CDR3 sequence: CASSSFWDRVIQYF. The CDR3, as DNA: TGTGCCAGCAGTTCTTTCTGGGACAGGGTGATCCAGTACTTC.

The chain combines TRBV28 with TRBJ1-5; TRBD1 matches at 10 bases. V shed 6 bases and J 2 bases; nucleotides not matched to a gene: 4. The CDR3 length is 15 residues. Germline CDR1 MDHEN, CDR2 SYDVKM. As DNA, the CDR3 is TGTGCCAGCAGATTAGGGACAGGGGGCAATCAGCCCCAGCATTTT. It is translated as CASRLGTGGNQPQHF.